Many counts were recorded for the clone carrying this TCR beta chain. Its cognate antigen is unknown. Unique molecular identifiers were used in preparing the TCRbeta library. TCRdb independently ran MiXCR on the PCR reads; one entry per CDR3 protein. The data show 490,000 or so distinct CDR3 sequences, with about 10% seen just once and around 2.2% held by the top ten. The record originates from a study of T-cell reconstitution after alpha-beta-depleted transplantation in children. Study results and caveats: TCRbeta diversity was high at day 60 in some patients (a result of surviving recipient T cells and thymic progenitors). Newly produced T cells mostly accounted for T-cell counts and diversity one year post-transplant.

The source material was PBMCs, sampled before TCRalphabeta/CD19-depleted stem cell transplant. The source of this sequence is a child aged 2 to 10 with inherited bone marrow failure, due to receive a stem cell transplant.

CDR3 protein: CASSLRLAGSSYNEQFF. CDR3 bases: TGTGCCAGCAGTCTTCGACTAGCGGGGTCGTCCTACAATGAGCAGTTCTTC. The chain uses TRBV2 and TRBJ2-1, with 11 bases lining up with TRBD2. Trimming took 5 bases from V and 1 from J; bases not matched to a gene: 7. Germline CDR1 is SNHLY and CDR2 is FYNNEI. This CDR3 has 17 amino acids.